This record covers a single T cell receptor beta chain. Its antigen is unidentified. This specimen belongs to a study of identifying expanded T cells in peripheral blood. Profiling relied on immunoSEQ multiplex PCR, and the TCRdb table lists in-frame clones only, not all of them. The table lists about 130,000 clones, 75% to 90% of them singletons. This CDR3 has 18 residues. V gave up 6 bases and J gave up 4 bases; unmatched junction bases: 14. Germline V gene data show CDR1 as MDHEN and CDR2 as SYDVKM. Notes on the study in general: Approximately 2-week clone count variance significantly increased as total template count grew.

Sequencing input: blood. The receptor comes from a person between 18 and 70 years old in good health. The chain uses TRBV28 and TRBJ2-2; 10 nucleotides align to TRBD2. The CDR3 nucleotides are TGTGCCAGCAGGCTACCGGGACTAGCGAATTCTTTCACCGGGGAGCTGTTTTTT. Protein: CASRLPGLANSFTGELFF.